A single TCR beta chain is shown here with its context. The source of the sample is a study of T-cell reconstitution after alpha-beta-depleted transplantation in children. V lost 6 bases and J lost 0, with 7 bases in between. CDR3 length: 13 residues. From germline, CDR1 is MNHEY and CDR2 SVGEGT. The TCRbeta library was prepared with unique molecular identifiers. TCRdb reprocessed the PCR reads via MiXCR and lists one record per CDR3 protein. Of some 590,000 distinct CDR3 sequences in the sample, roughly a tenth were seen once. The TCR comes from a human donor who donated a stem cell graft to a child with acute myeloid leukemia. The V call is TRBV6-2 or TRBV6-3, the J call TRBJ2-3; D is perhaps TRBD2 (5 bases). The sequencing here drew on PBMCs from the stem cell graft donor, taken from the stem cell graft. DNA of the CDR3: TGTGCCAGCAGGGAGGTTAGCACAGATACGCAGTATTTT. This translates into CASREVSTDTQYF.